The T cell receptor (beta chain) described here comes from a study of shared clonotypes between healthy human individuals. The V segment lost 0 bases and the J segment 5 bases; nucleotides outside the gene matches: 6. The CDR3 covers 16 residues. Per germline, CDR1 SGHNT and CDR2 YYREEE (reference sequence). The data were produced by immunoSEQ multiplex PCR, yet TCRdb's version contains in-frame clones alone and is incomplete. The sample gives 2 million to 2.5 million clones, roughly 93% of which show up once; 0.39% is in the top ten. The V and J genes are TRBV5-4 and TRBJ2-2; 8 bases line up with TRBD2. This receptor was identified in a man aged 18-30 years in good health. Some clones in this sample may be carry-over from other donors' samples. Sequenced material: naive CD4+ T cells from PBMCs. Subset described: CD45RA+ positively selected. The CDR3 sequence is CASSLAGGGRTGELFF. For the CDR3, the DNA is TGTGCCAGCAGCTTGGCCGGGGGCGGGAGGACCGGGGAGCTGTTTTTT.